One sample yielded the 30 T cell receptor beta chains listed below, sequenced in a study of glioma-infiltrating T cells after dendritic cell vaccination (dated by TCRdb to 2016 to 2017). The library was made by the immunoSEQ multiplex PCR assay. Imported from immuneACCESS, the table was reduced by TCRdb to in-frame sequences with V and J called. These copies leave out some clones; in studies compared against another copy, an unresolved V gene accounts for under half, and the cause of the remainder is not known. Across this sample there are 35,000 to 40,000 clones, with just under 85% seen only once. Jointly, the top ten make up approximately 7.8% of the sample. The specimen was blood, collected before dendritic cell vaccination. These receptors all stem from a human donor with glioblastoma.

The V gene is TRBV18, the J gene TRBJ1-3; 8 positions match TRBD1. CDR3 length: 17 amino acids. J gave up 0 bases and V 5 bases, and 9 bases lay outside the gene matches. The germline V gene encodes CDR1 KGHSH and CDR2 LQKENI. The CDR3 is CASSSAGQVASGNTIYF. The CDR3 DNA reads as TGTGCCAGCTCATCCGCGGGACAGGTGGCCTCTGGAAACACCATATATTTT. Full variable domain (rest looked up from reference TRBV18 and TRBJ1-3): NAGVMQNPRHLVRRRGQEARLRCSPMKGHSHVYWYRQLPEEGLKFMVYLQKENIIDESGMPKERFSAEFPKEGPSILRIQQVVRGDSAAYFCASSSAGQVASGNTIYFGEGSWLTVV.

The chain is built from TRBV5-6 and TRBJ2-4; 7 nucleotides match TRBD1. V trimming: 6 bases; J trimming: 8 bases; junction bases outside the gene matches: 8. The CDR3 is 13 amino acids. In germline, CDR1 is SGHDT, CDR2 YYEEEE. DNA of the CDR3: TGTGCCAGCAACCGACAGGGTACATACATTCAGTACTTC. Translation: CASNRQGTYIQYF.

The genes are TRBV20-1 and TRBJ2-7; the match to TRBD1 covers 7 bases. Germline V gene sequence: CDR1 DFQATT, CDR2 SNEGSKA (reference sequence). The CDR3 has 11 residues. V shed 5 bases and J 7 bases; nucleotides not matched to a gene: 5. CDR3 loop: CSAAQGWEQYF. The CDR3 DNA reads TGCAGTGCTGCACAGGGGTGGGAGCAGTACTTC.

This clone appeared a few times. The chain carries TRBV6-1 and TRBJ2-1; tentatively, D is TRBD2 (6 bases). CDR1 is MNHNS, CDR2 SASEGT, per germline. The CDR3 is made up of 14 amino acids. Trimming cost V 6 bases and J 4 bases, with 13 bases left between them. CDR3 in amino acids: CASSQGLDYNEQFF. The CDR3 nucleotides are TGTGCCAGCAGCCAGGGACTCGATTACAATGAGCAGTTCTTC.

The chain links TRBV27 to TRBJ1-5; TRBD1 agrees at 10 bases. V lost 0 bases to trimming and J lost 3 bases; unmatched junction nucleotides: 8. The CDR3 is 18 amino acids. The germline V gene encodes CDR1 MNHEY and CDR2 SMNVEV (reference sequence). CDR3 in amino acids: CASSLSFGTGAFNQPQHF. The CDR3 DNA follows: TGTGCCAGCAGTTTATCGTTCGGGACAGGGGCTTTCAATCAGCCCCAGCATTTT.

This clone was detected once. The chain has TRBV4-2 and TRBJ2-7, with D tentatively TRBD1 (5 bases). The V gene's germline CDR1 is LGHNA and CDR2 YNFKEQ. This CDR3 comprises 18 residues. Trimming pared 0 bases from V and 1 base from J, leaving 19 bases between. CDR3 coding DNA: TGTGCCAGCAGCCAAGATCTTCTAGGGCAGGGTTCGTCCTACGAGCAGTACTTC. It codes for CASSQDLLGQGSSYEQYF.

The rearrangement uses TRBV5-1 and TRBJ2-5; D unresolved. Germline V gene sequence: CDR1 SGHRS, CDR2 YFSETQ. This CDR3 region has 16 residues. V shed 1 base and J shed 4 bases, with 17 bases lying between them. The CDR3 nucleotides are TGCGCCAGCAGCTTGTTCACGAATATCCGCGGAGAGACCCAGTACTTC. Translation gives CASSLFTNIRGETQYF.

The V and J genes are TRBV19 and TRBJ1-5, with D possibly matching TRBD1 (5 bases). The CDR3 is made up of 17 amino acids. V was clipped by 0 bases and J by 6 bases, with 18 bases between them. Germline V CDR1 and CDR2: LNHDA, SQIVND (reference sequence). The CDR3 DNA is TGTGCCAGTAGTATAGATCTCTGGGGCAGGATTGGTCAGCCCCAGCATTTT. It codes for CASSIDLWGRIGQPQHF. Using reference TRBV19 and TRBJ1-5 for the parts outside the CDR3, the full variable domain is DGGITQSPKYLFRKEGQNVTLSCEQNLNHDAMYWYRQDPGQGLRLIYYSQIVNDFQKGDIAEGYSVSREKKESFPLTVTSAQKNPTAFYLCASSIDLWGRIGQPQHFGDGTRLSIL.

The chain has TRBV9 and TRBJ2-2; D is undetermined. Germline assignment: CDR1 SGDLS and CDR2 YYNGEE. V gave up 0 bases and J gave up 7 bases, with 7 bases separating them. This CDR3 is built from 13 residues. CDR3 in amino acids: CASSVVEVGELFF. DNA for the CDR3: TGTGCCAGCAGCGTAGTTGAGGTCGGGGAGCTGTTTTTT.

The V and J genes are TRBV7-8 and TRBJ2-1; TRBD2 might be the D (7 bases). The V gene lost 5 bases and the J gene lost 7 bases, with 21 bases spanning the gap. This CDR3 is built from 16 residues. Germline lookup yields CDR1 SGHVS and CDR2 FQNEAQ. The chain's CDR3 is CASSQTRGGASNEQFF. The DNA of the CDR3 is TGTGCCAGCAGCCAAACGAGAGGGGGGGCATCGAATGAGCAGTTCTTC.

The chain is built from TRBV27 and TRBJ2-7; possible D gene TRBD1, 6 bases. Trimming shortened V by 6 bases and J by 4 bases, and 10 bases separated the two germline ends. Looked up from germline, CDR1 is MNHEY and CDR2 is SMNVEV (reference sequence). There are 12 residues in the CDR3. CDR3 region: CASSLTGYEQYF. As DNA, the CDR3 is TGTGCCAGCAGCCTCACAGGGTACGAGCAGTACTTC.

CDR3 coding DNA: TGTGCCAGTAGTTCCCCAGGGGGCTCCAAGGCAGATACGCAGTATTTT. Translating it yields CASSSPGGSKADTQYF. The V and J genes are TRBV19 and TRBJ2-3; 8 bases align to TRBD1. Trimming took 5 bases from V and 4 from J; bases not matched to a gene: 11. Germline assignment: CDR1 LNHDA and CDR2 SQIVND (reference sequence). This CDR3 has 16 amino acids. The complete variable domain, with remaining parts taken from reference TRBV19 and TRBJ2-3, reads DGGITQSPKYLFRKEGQNVTLSCEQNLNHDAMYWYRQDPGQGLRLIYYSQIVNDFQKGDIAEGYSVSREKKESFPLTVTSAQKNPTAFYLCASSSPGGSKADTQYFGPGTRLTVL.

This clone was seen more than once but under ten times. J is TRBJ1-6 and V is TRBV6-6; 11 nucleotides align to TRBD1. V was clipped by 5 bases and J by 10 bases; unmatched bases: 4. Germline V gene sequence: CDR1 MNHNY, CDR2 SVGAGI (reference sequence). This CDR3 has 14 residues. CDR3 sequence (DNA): TGTGCCAGCAGTACGGGACAGGGGGGATCACCCCTCCACTTT. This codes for CASSTGQGGSPLHF.

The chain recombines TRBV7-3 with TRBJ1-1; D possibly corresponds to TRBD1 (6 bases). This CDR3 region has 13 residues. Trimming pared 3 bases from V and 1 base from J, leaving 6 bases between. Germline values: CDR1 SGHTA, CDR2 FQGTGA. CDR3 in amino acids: CASSLGANTEAFF. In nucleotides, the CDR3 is TGTGCCAGCAGCTTGGGGGCGAACACTGAAGCTTTCTTT.

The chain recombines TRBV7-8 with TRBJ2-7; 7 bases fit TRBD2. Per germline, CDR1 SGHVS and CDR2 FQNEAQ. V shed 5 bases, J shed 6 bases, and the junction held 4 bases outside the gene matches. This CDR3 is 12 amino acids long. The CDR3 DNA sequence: TGTGCCAGCAGCCGAGGGAGGGTCGAGCAGTACTTC. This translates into CASSRGRVEQYF.

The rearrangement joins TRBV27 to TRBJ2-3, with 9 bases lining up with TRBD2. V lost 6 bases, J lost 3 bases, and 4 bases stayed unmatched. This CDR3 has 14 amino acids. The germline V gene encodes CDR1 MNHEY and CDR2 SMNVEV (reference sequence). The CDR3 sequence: CASRASGGTDTQYF. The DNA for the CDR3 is TGTGCCAGCAGGGCCAGCGGGGGGACAGATACGCAGTATTTT.

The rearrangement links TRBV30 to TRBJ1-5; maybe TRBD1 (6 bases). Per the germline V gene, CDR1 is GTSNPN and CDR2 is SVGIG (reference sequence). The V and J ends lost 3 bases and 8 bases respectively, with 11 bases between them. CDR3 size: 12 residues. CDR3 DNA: TGTGCCTGGAGCACACAGGGAAAGCCCCAGCATTTT. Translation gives CAWSTQGKPQHF. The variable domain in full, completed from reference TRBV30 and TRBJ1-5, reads SQTIHQWPATLVQPVGSPLSLECTVEGTSNPNLYWYRQAAGRGLQLLFYSVGIGQISSEVPQNLSASRPQDRQFILSSKKLLLSDSGFYLCAWSTQGKPQHFGDGTRLSIL.

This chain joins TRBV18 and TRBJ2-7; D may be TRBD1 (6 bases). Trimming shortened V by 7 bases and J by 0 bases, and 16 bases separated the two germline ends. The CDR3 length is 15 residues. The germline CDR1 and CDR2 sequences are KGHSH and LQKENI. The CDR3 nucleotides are TGTGCCAGCTTGGCCCCCAGGGACAACTCCTACGAGCAGTACTTC. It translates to CASLAPRDNSYEQYF.

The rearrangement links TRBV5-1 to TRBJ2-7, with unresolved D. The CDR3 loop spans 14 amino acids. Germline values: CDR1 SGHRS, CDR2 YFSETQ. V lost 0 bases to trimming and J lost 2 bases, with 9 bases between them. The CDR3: CASSLGGKPYEQYF. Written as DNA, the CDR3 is TGCGCCAGCAGCTTGGGAGGAAAACCCTACGAGCAGTACTTC.

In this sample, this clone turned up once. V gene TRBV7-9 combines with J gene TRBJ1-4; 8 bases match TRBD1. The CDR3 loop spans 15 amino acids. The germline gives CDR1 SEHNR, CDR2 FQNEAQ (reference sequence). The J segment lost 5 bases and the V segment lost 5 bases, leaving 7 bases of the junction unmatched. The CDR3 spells CASSVGTGENEKLFF. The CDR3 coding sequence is TGTGCCAGCAGCGTAGGGACAGGAGAAAATGAAAAACTGTTTTTT.

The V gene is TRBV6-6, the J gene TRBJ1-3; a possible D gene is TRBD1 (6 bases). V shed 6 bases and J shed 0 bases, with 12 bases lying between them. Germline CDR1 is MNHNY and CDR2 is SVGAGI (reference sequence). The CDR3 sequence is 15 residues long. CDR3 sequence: CASSLGHPSGNTIYF. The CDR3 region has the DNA TGTGCCAGCAGCTTGGGACATCCCTCTGGAAACACCATATATTTT.

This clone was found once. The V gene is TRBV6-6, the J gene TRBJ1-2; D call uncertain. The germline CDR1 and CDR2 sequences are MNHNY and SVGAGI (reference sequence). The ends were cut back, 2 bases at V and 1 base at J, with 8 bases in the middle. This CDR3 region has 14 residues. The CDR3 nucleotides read TGTGCCAGCAGTTACGAGATACGTAACTATGGCTACACCTTC. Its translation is CASSYEIRNYGYTF.

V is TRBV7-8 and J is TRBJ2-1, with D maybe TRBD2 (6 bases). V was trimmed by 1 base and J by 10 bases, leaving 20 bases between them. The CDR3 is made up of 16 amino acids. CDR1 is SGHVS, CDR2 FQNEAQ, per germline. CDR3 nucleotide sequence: TGTGCCAGCAGCTTAGATATGGCGGGGCCGGACCCGGAGCAGTTCTTC. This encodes CASSLDMAGPDPEQFF.

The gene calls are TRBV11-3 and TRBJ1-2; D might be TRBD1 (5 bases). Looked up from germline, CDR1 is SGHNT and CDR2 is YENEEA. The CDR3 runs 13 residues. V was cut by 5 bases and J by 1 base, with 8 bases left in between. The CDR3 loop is CASSQGDNYGYTF. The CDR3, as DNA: TGTGCCAGCAGCCAGGGCGATAACTATGGCTACACCTTC. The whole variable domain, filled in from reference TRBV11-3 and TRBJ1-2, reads EAGVVQSPRYKIIEKKQPVAFWCNPISGHNTLYWYLQNLGQGPELLIRYENEEAVDDSQLPKDRFSAERLKGVDSTLKIQPAELGDSAVYLCASSQGDNYGYTFGSGTRLTVV.

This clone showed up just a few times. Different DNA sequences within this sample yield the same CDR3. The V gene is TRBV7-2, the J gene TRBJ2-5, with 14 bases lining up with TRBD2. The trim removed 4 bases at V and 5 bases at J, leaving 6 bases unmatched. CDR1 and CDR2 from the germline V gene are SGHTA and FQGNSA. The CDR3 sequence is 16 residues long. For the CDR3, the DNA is TGTGCCAGCAGCTCGACTAGCGGGGGGGCCGGGGAGACCCAGTACTTC. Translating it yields CASSSTSGGAGETQYF.

CDR3 residues: CASSQNGEAFF. In DNA, the CDR3 is TGTGCCAGCAGCCAGAACGGTGAAGCTTTCTTT. This chain joins TRBV4-2 and TRBJ1-1; D gene ambiguous. CDR3 length equals 11 residues. The germline V gene encodes CDR1 LGHNA and CDR2 YNFKEQ. Trimming took off 3 bases at V and 7 bases at J, with 6 bases between the two ends.

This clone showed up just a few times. CDR3 protein: CASSLALSLEGYTF. The CDR3 bases are TGTGCCAGCAGCTTAGCTCTCTCCCTCGAGGGCTACACCTTC. The chain uses TRBV13 and TRBJ1-2; D call uncertain. The CDR3 loop spans 14 amino acids. V was cut by 1 base and J by 8 bases, with 14 bases left in between. The V gene's germline CDR1 is PRHDT and CDR2 FYEKMQ (reference sequence).

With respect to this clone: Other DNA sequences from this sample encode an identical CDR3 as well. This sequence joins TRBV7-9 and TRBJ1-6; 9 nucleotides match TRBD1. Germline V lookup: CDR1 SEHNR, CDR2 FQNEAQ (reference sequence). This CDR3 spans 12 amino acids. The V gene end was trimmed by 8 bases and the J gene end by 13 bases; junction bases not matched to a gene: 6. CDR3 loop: CASGTGSPPLHF. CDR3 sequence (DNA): TGTGCCAGCGGGACAGGGAGCCCCCCCCTCCACTTT. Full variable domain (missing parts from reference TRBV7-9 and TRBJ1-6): DTGVSQNPRHKITKRGQNVTFRCDPISEHNRLYWYRQTLGQGPEFLTYFQNEAQLEKSRLLSDRFSAERPKGSFSTLEIQRTEQGDSAMYLCASGTGSPPLHFGNGTRLTVT.

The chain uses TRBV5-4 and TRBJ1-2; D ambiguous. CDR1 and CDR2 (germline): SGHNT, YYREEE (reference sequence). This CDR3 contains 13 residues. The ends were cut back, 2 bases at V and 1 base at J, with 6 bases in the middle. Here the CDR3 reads CASSFYGNYGYTF. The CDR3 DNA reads TGTGCCAGCAGCTTCTACGGTAACTATGGCTACACCTTC.

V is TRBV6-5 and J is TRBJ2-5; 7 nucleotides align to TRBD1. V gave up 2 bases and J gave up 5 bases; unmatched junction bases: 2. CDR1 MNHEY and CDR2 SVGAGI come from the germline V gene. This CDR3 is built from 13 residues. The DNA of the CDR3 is TGTGCCAGCAGTTACGGGACAGCCGAGACCCAGTACTTC. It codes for CASSYGTAETQYF.